These T cell receptor beta chains were read from a single sample in a study of neurological immune-mediated disorders. TCRdb called the 5' RACE reads again in MiXCR, with one record for every CDR3 protein. The table shows some 70,000 distinct CDR3 sequences, with 3.4% occurring only once. The sequenced sample was PBMCs. The receptors stem from a man between 40 and 49 years old with multiple sclerosis. The CDR3 runs from the conserved cysteine through the conserved F or W. Fields, in order: V gene, clone size, J gene, D gene, CDR3 protein, CDR3 DNA. The D gene is left open where the match is weak. Only some rows state a clone size, as once, few, many or a class for expanded clones.

v_call: TRBV5-1
clone_size: many
j_call: TRBJ2-1
d_call: TRBD2
cdr3_aa: CASSLEVGRNNEQFF
cdr3_nt: TGCGCCAGCAGCTTGGAAGTCGGGAGGAACAATGAGCAGTTCTTC

v_call: TRBV5-1
clone_size: many
j_call: TRBJ2-3
d_call: NA
cdr3_aa: CASSSVRGGDGTDTQYF
cdr3_nt: TGCGCCAGCAGTTCGGTCAGGGGCGGTGATGGAACAGATACGCAGTATTTT

v_call: TRBV3-1
clone_size: many
j_call: TRBJ2-5
d_call: NA
cdr3_aa: CASSQATRGGQYF
cdr3_nt: TGTGCCAGCAGCCAAGCGACTAGAGGAGGGCAGTACTTC

v_call: TRBV5-1
clone_size: many
j_call: TRBJ2-5
d_call: NA
cdr3_aa: CASSLALAGETQYF
cdr3_nt: TGCGCCAGCAGCTTGGCTCTAGCCGGGGAGACCCAGTACTTC

v_call: TRBV12-3/TRBV12-4
clone_size: many
j_call: TRBJ1-1
d_call: NA
cdr3_aa: CASLKAGRYTEAFF
cdr3_nt: TGTGCCAGCCTCAAGGCTGGGCGGTACACTGAAGCTTTCTTT

v_call: TRBV21-1
clone_size: NA
j_call: TRBJ2-2
d_call: NA
cdr3_aa: CAIPGGSNTGELFF
cdr3_nt: TGTGCCATTCCGGGAGGGTCGAACACCGGGGAGCTGTTTTTT

v_call: TRBV7-6
clone_size: many
j_call: TRBJ1-3
d_call: NA
cdr3_aa: CASTKAPVRGNTIYF
cdr3_nt: TGTGCCAGCACGAAGGCCCCGGTGAGGGGAAACACCATATATTTT

v_call: TRBV19
clone_size: NA
j_call: TRBJ2-3
d_call: TRBD1
cdr3_aa: CASSQQGARPDTQYF
cdr3_nt: TGTGCCAGTAGTCAACAGGGGGCGCGCCCAGATACGCAGTATTTT

v_call: TRBV11-2
clone_size: many
j_call: TRBJ2-5
d_call: NA
cdr3_aa: CASSLGYLRGGNSETQYF
cdr3_nt: TGTGCCAGCAGCTTAGGTTACCTTCGAGGCGGGAATTCAGAGACCCAGTACTTC

v_call: TRBV5-1
clone_size: few
j_call: TRBJ2-6
d_call: NA
cdr3_aa: CASSLSGESLGANVLTF
cdr3_nt: TGCGCCAGCAGCTTGTCGGGGGAATCCCTCGGGGCCAACGTCCTGACTTTC

v_call: TRBV19
clone_size: many
j_call: TRBJ2-7
d_call: NA
cdr3_aa: CASSWEGSAINEQYF
cdr3_nt: TGTGCCAGTAGTTGGGAAGGGTCCGCCATAAATGAGCAGTACTTC

v_call: TRBV5-1
clone_size: many
j_call: TRBJ2-6
d_call: NA
cdr3_aa: CASSPDSGANVLTF
cdr3_nt: TGCGCCAGCAGCCCGGACAGTGGGGCCAACGTCCTGACTTTC

v_call: TRBV7-2
clone_size: many
j_call: TRBJ2-2
d_call: NA
cdr3_aa: CASSFSGLYTGELFF
cdr3_nt: TGTGCCAGCAGCTTCTCGGGACTCTACACCGGGGAGCTGTTTTTT

v_call: TRBV5-1
clone_size: many
j_call: TRBJ2-1
d_call: NA
cdr3_aa: CASSLATDYNEQFF
cdr3_nt: TGCGCCAGCAGCTTGGCTACAGACTACAATGAGCAGTTCTTC

v_call: TRBV5-1
clone_size: many
j_call: TRBJ2-1
d_call: TRBD2
cdr3_aa: CASSTAGGSYNEQFF
cdr3_nt: TGCGCCAGCAGCACCGCGGGGGGGAGTTACAATGAGCAGTTCTTC

v_call: TRBV27
clone_size: many
j_call: TRBJ1-4
d_call: NA
cdr3_aa: CASRGNRVWEKLFF
cdr3_nt: TGTGCCAGCAGGGGAAACAGGGTTTGGGAAAAACTGTTTTTT

v_call: TRBV20-1
clone_size: many
j_call: TRBJ2-1
d_call: NA
cdr3_aa: CSAGAARGNEQFF
cdr3_nt: TGCAGTGCTGGCGCGGCCCGAGGCAATGAGCAGTTCTTC

v_call: TRBV12-3/TRBV12-4
clone_size: many
j_call: TRBJ2-2
d_call: NA
cdr3_aa: CASSSSTPDGGELFF
cdr3_nt: NA

v_call: TRBV29-1
clone_size: many
j_call: TRBJ2-3
d_call: NA
cdr3_aa: CSVDDYTDTQYF
cdr3_nt: TGCAGCGTTGATGACTACACAGATACGCAGTATTTT

v_call: TRBV20-1
clone_size: many
j_call: TRBJ1-1
d_call: NA
cdr3_aa: CSARRGRRSNTEAFF
cdr3_nt: TGCAGTGCTAGACGCGGGCGCAGGTCGAACACTGAAGCTTTCTTT

v_call: TRBV5-6
clone_size: many
j_call: TRBJ2-7
d_call: NA
cdr3_aa: CASSPYEQYF
cdr3_nt: TGTGCCAGCAGCCCGTACGAGCAGTACTTC

v_call: TRBV11-2
clone_size: many
j_call: TRBJ1-2
d_call: NA
cdr3_aa: CASSTGVTYGYTF
cdr3_nt: TGTGCCAGCAGCACCGGGGTTACCTATGGCTACACCTTC

v_call: TRBV19
clone_size: few
j_call: TRBJ1-5
d_call: NA
cdr3_aa: CASSTQVGNQPQHF
cdr3_nt: TGTGCCAGTAGTACACAGGTTGGGAATCAGCCCCAGCATTTT

v_call: TRBV7-9
clone_size: many
j_call: TRBJ1-1
d_call: NA
cdr3_aa: CASSLTENTEAFF
cdr3_nt: TGTGCCAGCAGCTTGACAGAAAACACTGAAGCTTTCTTT

v_call: TRBV10-3
clone_size: many
j_call: TRBJ2-3
d_call: NA
cdr3_aa: CAISPTKKDTQYF
cdr3_nt: TGTGCCATCAGCCCGACCAAGAAGGATACGCAGTATTTT

v_call: TRBV9
clone_size: many
j_call: TRBJ2-3
d_call: TRBD2
cdr3_aa: CASSVGAGGEDTQYF
cdr3_nt: TGTGCCAGCAGCGTAGGAGCGGGAGGGGAGGATACGCAGTATTTT